Listed below are T cell receptor beta chains from one sample, sequenced in a study of blood T cell repertoires in COVID-19. The table came from immunoSEQ multiplex PCR; TCRdb's copy has only in-frame clones and leaves some out. The table records around 130,000 clones, over 75% of them present only once. Sequencing was carried out using peripheral blood. These TCRs come from a man in his 70s with active or convalescent COVID-19. Each CDR3 is given with its conserved first and last residue. A D gene is named only where the DNA matches it firmly. Clone size is not always given. Where it is, it says once, few, many or a class for expanded clones.

D gene	V gene	clone size	J gene	CDR3 length	CDR3 DNA	CDR3 protein
NA	TRBV7-6	NA	TRBJ2-1	16	TGTGCCAGCAGCTTAATTCAGGGTCATGCAGGCAATGAGCAGTTCTTC	CASSLIQGHAGNEQFF
NA	TRBV24-1	NA	TRBJ2-3	11	TGTGCCACCAGTGCTCTCTATACGCAGTATTTT	CATSALYTQYF
NA	TRBV5-1	NA	TRBJ2-1	13	TGCGCCAGCAGCTTGGGCAGGGACAATGAGCAGTTCTTC	CASSLGRDNEQFF
NA	TRBV19	NA	TRBJ1-5	14	TGTGCCAGCGGGACACCTTATAGCAATCAGCCCCAGCATTTT	CASGTPYSNQPQHF
NA	TRBV7-2	NA	TRBJ2-5	15	TGTGCCAGCAGCTTATCGCGGGCTTCAGCAGAGACCCAGTACTTC	CASSLSRASAETQYF
NA	TRBV6-6	NA	TRBJ1-1	15	TGTGCCAGCGTTGTCGGGGGAACAGGGAACACTGAAGCTTTCTTT	CASVVGGTGNTEAFF
NA	TRBV11-2	NA	TRBJ1-1	15	TGTGCCAGCAGCTTAGTCGGGACAACGAACACTGAAGCTTTCTTT	CASSLVGTTNTEAFF
TRBD1	TRBV5-1	NA	TRBJ1-5	15	TGCGCCAGCAGCTTGGAAACAGGGGGCGAGCAGCCCCAGCATTTT	CASSLETGGEQPQHF
TRBD1	TRBV27	few	TRBJ2-7	13	TGTGCCAGCAGTTTGGGCAGGGGGTACGAGCAGTACTTC	CASSLGRGYEQYF
NA	TRBV28	NA	TRBJ1-4	14	TGTGCCAGCAGACGGCCGCGGGGTAATGAAAAACTGTTTTTT	CASRRPRGNEKLFF
NA	TRBV6-5	NA	TRBJ2-4	14	TGTGCCAGCGGGAGGGGGATGGCCGAAAACATTCAGTACTTC	CASGRGMAENIQYF
NA	TRBV5-1	NA	TRBJ2-3	16	TGCGCCAGCAGTAGGGTCTCGGGGGACGGCACAGATACGCAGTATTTT	CASSRVSGDGTDTQYF
TRBD2	TRBV7-2	many	TRBJ2-1	15	TGTGCCAGCAGCTTTAGCGGGAGAGGGTACAATGAGCAGTTCTTC	CASSFSGRGYNEQFF
NA	TRBV20-1	NA	TRBJ1-1	13	TGCAGTGCTAGTTGGCAGGGGAACACTGAAGCTTTCTTT	CSASWQGNTEAFF
NA	TRBV24-1	NA	TRBJ2-2	14	TGTGCCACCAGGGGCGCGGGAAACACCGGGGAGCTGTTTTTT	CATRGAGNTGELFF
TRBD1	TRBV6-6	NA	TRBJ2-5	12	TGTGCCAGCAGTCAGGGGGAAGAGACCCAGTACTTC	CASSQGEETQYF
TRBD2	TRBV2	NA	TRBJ2-3	15	TGTGCCAGCAGTGCGAGGACTAGCTCCACAGATACGCAGTATTTT	CASSARTSSTDTQYF
NA	TRBV6-1	NA	TRBJ2-3	16	TGTGCCAGCAGTGAAACGGAGCGCGGAGGCACAGATACGCAGTATTTT	CASSETERGGTDTQYF
TRBD2	TRBV24-1	NA	TRBJ2-1	16	TGTGCCACCAGTGCCTCGGGGGGGGGCTCCTACAATGAGCAGTTCTTC	CATSASGGGSYNEQFF
NA	TRBV11-3	NA	TRBJ2-3	13	TGTGCCAGCAGCTTCAGGGGCTCCGATACGCAGTATTTT	CASSFRGSDTQYF
NA	TRBV28	few	TRBJ2-7	14	TGTGCCAGCAGTGAGTCAGGGGGGAAGAACGAGCAGTACTTC	CASSESGGKNEQYF
TRBD2	TRBV6-4	NA	TRBJ2-2	14	TGTGCCACAAGGACTAGCGGGAACACCGGGGAGCTGTTTTTT	CATRTSGNTGELFF
NA	TRBV6-6	NA	TRBJ2-5	15	TGTGCCAGCAGTTATAACCCCTCAGGGCAAGAGACCCAGTACTTC	CASSYNPSGQETQYF
TRBD1	TRBV2	NA	TRBJ1-2	16	TGTGCCAGCAGTGAAGTTTTCAAGGGGGCGTTGGGTGGCTACACCTTC	CASSEVFKGALGGYTF
TRBD2	TRBV6-6	NA	TRBJ2-7	15	TGTGCCAGCAGTTCCTCCCCAGCGGGAGTCGGTGAGCAGTACTTC	CASSSSPAGVGEQYF
TRBD1	TRBV2	NA	TRBJ1-5	14	TGTGCCAGCGAGCGGGGGACAGGGAATCAGCCCCAGCATTTT	CASERGTGNQPQHF
TRBD1	TRBV5-1	NA	TRBJ1-6	14	TGCGCCAGCAGCTTGGGACAGGGTCAATCACCCCTCCACTTT	CASSLGQGQSPLHF
TRBD1	TRBV24-1	NA	TRBJ2-1	14	TGTGCCACCAGTCCGGGACAGGGGTGGGATGAGCAGTTCTTC	CATSPGQGWDEQFF
NA	TRBV6-5	once	TRBJ1-5	11	TGTGCCACCACTCGGAATCAGCCCCAGCATTTT	CATTRNQPQHF
TRBD1	TRBV11-3	NA	TRBJ2-1	14	TGTGCCAGCAGCAACCGGGACAGCGTGAATGAGCAGTTCTTC	CASSNRDSVNEQFF
TRBD2	TRBV15	NA	TRBJ2-1	15	TGTGCCACCAGCAGCGCGGGACTAGCCAGTAATGAGCAGTTCTTC	CATSSAGLASNEQFF
TRBD1	TRBV9	NA	TRBJ1-2	14	TGTGCCAGCAGCGTGGGACAGGGGTCCAATGGCTACACCTTC	CASSVGQGSNGYTF
NA	TRBV29-1	NA	TRBJ2-7	13	TGCAGCGTTTACCAGGGGCAGGGCTACGAGCAGTACTTC	CSVYQGQGYEQYF
NA	TRBV30	NA	TRBJ1-3	12	TGTGCCTGGGGACAGACTGGAAACACCATATATTTT	CAWGQTGNTIYF
TRBD2	TRBV10-3	NA	TRBJ2-1	14	TGTGCCATCAACCCCGGGACTAGCTCCAATGAGCAGTTCTTC	CAINPGTSSNEQFF
NA	TRBV4-1	NA	TRBJ1-5	16	TGCGCCAGCAGCCAGGGAGAAGGGAACGGCAATCAGCCCCAGCATTTT	CASSQGEGNGNQPQHF
NA	TRBV27	NA	TRBJ2-1	15	TGTGCCAGCAGTCCCCCCGGGATACTATACAATGAGCAGTTCTTC	CASSPPGILYNEQFF
TRBD2	TRBV10-3	NA	TRBJ2-1	20	TGTGCCATCAGTGCGGCCGCAGGGGGAAAAGCGGGAGGGTACAAGAGTGAGCAGTTCTTC	CAISAAAGGKAGGYKSEQFF
TRBD1	TRBV5-6	NA	TRBJ2-7	12	TGTGCCAGCAGCCCAGGGACAGCAGAGCAGTACTTC	CASSPGTAEQYF
NA	TRBV5-4	once	TRBJ2-3	16	TGTGCCAGCAGCTTGCGGCTAGCGCCTAGCACAGATACGCAGTATTTT	CASSLRLAPSTDTQYF
TRBD1	TRBV18	NA	TRBJ2-1	14	TGTGCCAGCTCACTACAGGGGGCGAAGGATGAGCAGTTCTTC	CASSLQGAKDEQFF
TRBD1	TRBV18	NA	TRBJ1-1	12	TGTGCCAGCTCACAGGGGGCCACTGAAGCTTTCTTT	CASSQGATEAFF
TRBD2	TRBV6-1	NA	TRBJ2-3	18	TGTGCCAGCAGTGAGGACCGTGGAAGCGGGAGTTCCCCAGATACGCAGTATTTT	CASSEDRGSGSSPDTQYF
NA	TRBV30	NA	TRBJ1-6	15	TGTGCCTGGAGGGTTGAGTGCTCCTATAATTCACCCCTCCACTTT	CAWRVECSYNSPLHF
NA	TRBV7-7	NA	TRBJ2-1	15	TGTGCTAGCAGCCCTGTTCCCAGGTCCTACAATGAGCAGTTCTTC	CASSPVPRSYNEQFF
TRBD2	TRBV19	NA	TRBJ2-3	15	TGTGCCACTTCGATAATTGCGGGAGGGCCAGATACGCAGTATTTT	CATSIIAGGPDTQYF
NA	TRBV18	many	TRBJ1-2	14	TGTGCCAGCTCACCATCACAGGATAACTATGGCTACACCTTC	CASSPSQDNYGYTF
NA	TRBV9	NA	TRBJ2-1	15	TGTGCCAGCAGCGTGGACGAGAGGGCGGGGAATGAGCAGTTCTTC	CASSVDERAGNEQFF
TRBD1	TRBV6-5	NA	TRBJ1-6	13	TGTGCCAGCACCGGGACAGGGAATTCACCCCTCCACTTT	CASTGTGNSPLHF
TRBD1	TRBV24-1	NA	TRBJ2-3	14	TGTGCCACCAGTGAGACAGGGGATACAGATACGCAGTATTTT	CATSETGDTDTQYF
TRBD1	TRBV6-5	NA	TRBJ1-2	16	TGTGCCAGCAGTTACTCACCGGGACAGCAAGGCTATGGCTACACCTTC	CASSYSPGQQGYGYTF
NA	TRBV5-1	NA	TRBJ2-1	15	TGCGCCAGCAGCTTGGAGCGGGCCTCCTACAATGAGCAGTTCTTC	CASSLERASYNEQFF
TRBD1	TRBV6-2/TRBV6-3	NA	TRBJ2-5	14	TGTGCCAGCAGTGGCGACAGGGGCGAAGAGACCCAGTACTTC	CASSGDRGEETQYF
NA	TRBV5-5	once	TRBJ1-5	14	TGTGCCAGCAGCTTGGAGAGCCGGGGGCAGCCCCAGCATTTT	CASSLESRGQPQHF
TRBD2	TRBV10-3	NA	TRBJ2-3	18	TGTGCCATCAGTGGGTCGGCTAGCGGGAGTGGGGGGGCAGATACGCAGTATTTT	CAISGSASGSGGADTQYF
NA	TRBV7-2	NA	TRBJ2-3	14	TGTGCCAGCAGCTTAAATGGGGCCTCAGATACGCAGTATTTT	CASSLNGASDTQYF
TRBD2	TRBV4-2	NA	TRBJ2-3	16	TGTGCCAGCAGCCAAGGTCTACTAGCGGGAGGGCAGACGCAGTATTTT	CASSQGLLAGGQTQYF
NA	TRBV5-1	NA	TRBJ1-6	14	TGCGCCAGCAGCCTCAGGGTTGGTAATTCACCCCTCCACTTT	CASSLRVGNSPLHF
TRBD1	TRBV18	NA	TRBJ1-4	14	TGTGCCAGCTCATCTGACAGGGTGGTTGAAAAACTGTTTTTT	CASSSDRVVEKLFF